This TCR beta chain was identified in a study of shared T cell receptors in the human thymus. Sequenced by immunoSEQ multiplex PCR; TCRdb stores in-frame clones only, minus some. The sample carries 700,000 or so clones, 80% to 90% recorded once. These same records also appear under a second study, on human thymus T cells. That source notes: Resections from corrective heart surgery supplied the thymus tissue.

Sequenced: thymocytes. The sequence derives from a girl under two years old with a congenital heart defect.

CDR3 loop: CASTRLTGGLEAFF. The CDR3 DNA is TGTGCCAGTACTCGCCTCACAGGGGGCCTTGAAGCTTTCTTT. This chain links TRBV19 with TRBJ1-1; 9 bases fit TRBD1. Germline lookup yields CDR1 LNHDA and CDR2 SQIVND (reference sequence). The CDR3 totals 14 residues. The V and J ends lost 7 bases and 7 bases, in that order; junction bases with no gene match: 10.